Listed below are T cell receptor beta chains from one sample, sequenced in a study of CD8 T cells in Susac syndrome. TCRdb re-called the immunoSEQ multiplex PCR reads through MiXCR, storing one row per CDR3 protein. The sample carries 95,000 to 150,000 distinct CDR3 sequences, approximately 95% recorded once. Sequencing was carried out using CD8+ T cells from PBMCs. These receptors were collected from a human donor with multiple sclerosis. CDR3s include the opening cysteine and the closing phenylalanine or tryptophan. Fields, in order: J gene, V gene, D gene, clone size, CDR3 protein, CDR3 DNA. D genes are given only for firm matches. Expanded clones get a size class; other rows say once, few or many, or leave the size out.

TRBJ2-2	TRBV5-4	NA	NA	CASSRDHNTGELFF	TGTGCCAGCAGCCGGGACCACAACACCGGGGAGCTGTTTTTT
TRBJ2-3	TRBV6-1	TRBD2	NA	CASSARGLAGYTDTQYF	TGTGCCAGCAGTGCTCGGGGACTAGCGGGATACACAGATACGCAGTATTTT
TRBJ2-2	TRBV7-3	NA	NA	CASSRDNAAGELFF	TGTGCCAGCAGCCGGGACAATGCGGCCGGGGAGCTGTTTTTT
TRBJ2-1	TRBV4-1	NA	NA	CASSQVGGYNEQFF	TGCGCCAGCAGCCAAGTTGGCGGCTACAATGAGCAGTTCTTC
TRBJ2-1	TRBV5-1	NA	NA	CASSLASAAPRYNEQFF	TGCGCCAGCAGCTTGGCTTCCGCCGCGCCGAGGTACAATGAGCAGTTCTTC
TRBJ2-1	TRBV12-3/TRBV12-4	TRBD1	NA	CASEQGANEQFF	TGTGCCAGCGAACAGGGGGCAAATGAGCAGTTCTTC
TRBJ2-5	TRBV27	NA	NA	CASSLSGSSETQYF	TGTGCCAGCAGTTTATCCGGGTCTTCGGAGACCCAGTACTTC
TRBJ1-4	TRBV24-1	NA	NA	CATSDSDRNEKLFF	TGTGCCACCAGTGACTCGGACAGAAATGAAAAACTGTTTTTT
TRBJ2-1	TRBV2	NA	NA	CASTSAEGISSYNEQFF	TGTGCCAGCACCTCCGCGGAGGGAATCAGCTCCTACAATGAGCAGTTCTTC
TRBJ2-7	TRBV6-5	TRBD2	NA	CASSSGGEQYF	TGTGCCAGCAGTTCCGGGGGGGAGCAGTACTTC
TRBJ2-5	TRBV6-5	NA	NA	CASSYPSETQYF	TGTGCCAGCAGTTACCCTTCAGAGACCCAGTACTTC
TRBJ1-1	TRBV4-1	NA	NA	CASSQERIAEAFF	TGCGCCAGCAGCCAAGAGAGGATCGCTGAAGCTTTCTTT
TRBJ2-1	TRBV9	TRBD2	NA	CASSGTSGRDEQFF	TGTGCCAGCAGCGGGACTAGCGGGAGGGATGAGCAGTTCTTC
TRBJ1-5	TRBV19	NA	NA	CASTHQANQPQHF	TGTGCCAGTACCCACCAGGCCAATCAGCCCCAGCATTTT
TRBJ2-1	TRBV7-9	NA	NA	CASSNGRGWGREDNEQFF	TGTGCCAGCAGCAACGGACGGGGTTGGGGCAGAGAGGACAATGAGCAGTTCTTC
TRBJ1-5	TRBV29-1	NA	NA	CSVVDDGGAQHF	TGCAGCGTTGTTGATGATGGTGGGGCCCAGCATTTT
TRBJ2-5	TRBV5-1	NA	few	CASSLAGETQYF	TGCGCCAGCAGCTTGGCGGGGGAGACCCAGTACTTC
TRBJ2-5	TRBV12-3/TRBV12-4	NA	NA	CASSPTELNERETQYF	TGTGCCAGCAGTCCCACCGAACTTAACGAAAGGGAGACCCAGTACTTC
TRBJ2-5	TRBV7-9	TRBD1	NA	CASSFPTGGETQYF	TGTGCCAGCAGCTTCCCGACAGGGGGAGAGACCCAGTACTTC
TRBJ2-3	TRBV12-5	NA	NA	CASGLVRQGPDTQYF	TGTGCTAGTGGTTTGGTAAGGCAGGGCCCAGATACGCAGTATTTT
TRBJ2-7	TRBV5-6	NA	once	CASSPTLGSLGEQYF	TGTGCCAGCAGCCCAACACTAGGATCCTTGGGCGAGCAGTACTTC
TRBJ2-1	TRBV7-2	NA	NA	CASSLAQLSSYNEQFF	TGTGCCAGCAGCTTAGCGCAACTGAGCTCCTACAATGAGCAGTTCTTC
TRBJ1-5	TRBV20-1	TRBD1	NA	CSAGKAGGSRQPQHF	TGCAGTGCTGGAAAGGCAGGGGGTTCACGGCAGCCCCAGCATTTT
TRBJ2-7	TRBV12-3/TRBV12-4	NA	NA	CASSFSGGNYEQYF	TGTGCCAGCAGTTTCTCCGGGGGTAACTACGAGCAGTACTTC
TRBJ2-5	TRBV9	NA	NA	CASSPRRGAGHGETQYF	TGTGCCAGCAGCCCCCGACGGGGGGCAGGACACGGGGAGACCCAGTACTTC
TRBJ1-2	TRBV27	NA	NA	CASRGLNYGYTF	TGTGCCAGCAGAGGGCTCAACTATGGCTACACCTTC
TRBJ2-1	TRBV4-1	TRBD2	NA	CASSLQGSGRANEQFF	TGCGCCAGCAGCCTTCAGGGTAGCGGGAGGGCGAATGAGCAGTTCTTC
TRBJ1-6	TRBV19	TRBD1	NA	CASSPGQASPLHF	TGTGCCAGTAGTCCGGGACAGGCTTCACCCCTCCACTTT
TRBJ1-1	TRBV24-1	NA	NA	CATSASGPSTEAFF	TGTGCCACCAGTGCCTCCGGCCCAAGTACTGAAGCTTTCTTT
TRBJ2-5	TRBV12-3/TRBV12-4	TRBD1	NA	CASSRTGTGPKETQYF	TGTGCCAGCAGCCGAACCGGGACAGGGCCGAAAGAGACCCAGTACTTC
TRBJ2-7	TRBV11-2	TRBD2	NA	CASGRAGGGAGEQYF	TGTGCCAGCGGACGCGCAGGCGGGGGGGCCGGGGAGCAGTACTTC
TRBJ2-4	TRBV7-9	TRBD1	NA	CASSWTGLGNIQYF	TGTGCCAGCAGCTGGACAGGGTTGGGAAACATTCAGTACTTC
TRBJ2-7	TRBV2	NA	NA	CATVNSYEQYF	TGTGCCACTGTCAACTCCTACGAGCAGTACTTC
TRBJ1-2	TRBV15	NA	NA	CATSPRLDSNYGYTF	TGTGCCACCAGCCCCCGATTAGACAGTAACTATGGCTACACCTTC
TRBJ2-5	TRBV25-1	NA	NA	CASSENVWAEEEETQYF	TGTGCCAGCAGTGAAAATGTTTGGGCGGAGGAGGAAGAGACCCAGTACTTC
TRBJ2-5	TRBV20-1	NA	NA	CSAPEGSMASLRETQYF	TGCAGTGCCCCGGAAGGGTCAATGGCATCGCTGAGGGAGACCCAGTACTTC
TRBJ2-3	TRBV5-4	NA	NA	CASSLGGDSTDTQYF	TGTGCCAGCAGCCTCGGGGGTGACAGCACAGATACGCAGTATTTT
TRBJ2-1	TRBV4-1	TRBD2	NA	CASSHVNGLAGGVGNEQFF	TGCGCCAGCAGCCACGTAAACGGACTAGCGGGAGGTGTGGGAAATGAGCAGTTCTTC
TRBJ2-1	TRBV7-3	NA	NA	CASSPGPRSYNEQFF	TGTGCCAGCAGCCCGGGACCCAGAAGCTACAATGAGCAGTTCTTC
TRBJ2-1	TRBV5-4	TRBD2	NA	CASSLRSGDEQFF	TGTGCCAGCAGCCTGCGAAGCGGGGATGAGCAGTTCTTC
TRBJ1-1	TRBV18	NA	NA	CASSPSATGEGTEAFF	TGTGCCAGCTCACCCTCAGCGACCGGGGAGGGCACTGAAGCTTTCTTT
TRBJ2-1	TRBV12-3/TRBV12-4	TRBD2	NA	CASSSYSGGYNEQFF	TGTGCCAGCAGTTCATATAGCGGGGGTTACAATGAGCAGTTCTTC
TRBJ1-2	TRBV20-1	TRBD1	NA	CSSNPTGGLDGYTF	TGCAGTTCCAATCCGACAGGGGGATTGGATGGCTACACCTTC
TRBJ2-3	TRBV12-3/TRBV12-4	TRBD1	NA	CASSPGQGATDTQYF	TGTGCCAGCAGCCCCGGGCAGGGGGCGACAGATACGCAGTATTTT
TRBJ1-4	TRBV5-1	TRBD1	NA	CASSFGTANEKLFF	TGCGCCAGCAGCTTCGGGACAGCTAATGAAAAACTGTTTTTT
TRBJ2-5	TRBV11-1	TRBD2	few	CASSSEGRGRETQYF	TGTGCCAGCAGCTCTGAGGGGAGGGGACGGGAGACCCAGTACTTC
TRBJ1-5	TRBV12-3/TRBV12-4	NA	NA	CASSLAPGQPQHF	TGTGCCAGCAGTTTAGCCCCAGGTCAGCCCCAGCATTTT
TRBJ2-1	TRBV24-1	TRBD1	NA	CATSGDRWLNEQFF	TGTGCCACCAGTGGGGACAGGTGGCTGAATGAGCAGTTCTTC
TRBJ2-3	TRBV13	NA	NA	CASSLVQGSDTQYF	TGTGCCAGCAGCTTAGTACAGGGATCAGATACGCAGTATTTT
TRBJ2-7	TRBV7-2	NA	NA	CASSLGTEFLSAYEQYF	TGTGCCAGCAGCTTAGGGACAGAATTCTTATCGGCCTACGAGCAGTACTTC
TRBJ1-1	TRBV4-1	TRBD1	NA	CASARSGGMAEAFF	TGCGCCAGCGCTCGGTCAGGGGGGATGGCTGAAGCTTTCTTT
TRBJ2-1	TRBV7-9	NA	NA	CATWGDNSYNEQFF	TGTGCCACCTGGGGGGACAACTCCTACAATGAGCAGTTCTTC
TRBJ2-1	TRBV25-1	NA	NA	CASSEYWGVGEQFF	TGTGCCAGCAGTGAATATTGGGGAGTTGGTGAGCAGTTCTTC
TRBJ2-1	TRBV7-9	NA	NA	CASSLVPGEFNEQFF	TGTGCCAGCAGCTTAGTTCCGGGGGAGTTTAATGAGCAGTTCTTC
TRBJ2-3	TRBV13	NA	once	CASSSTKPDTQYF	TGTGCCAGCAGTTCCACCAAGCCAGATACGCAGTATTTT